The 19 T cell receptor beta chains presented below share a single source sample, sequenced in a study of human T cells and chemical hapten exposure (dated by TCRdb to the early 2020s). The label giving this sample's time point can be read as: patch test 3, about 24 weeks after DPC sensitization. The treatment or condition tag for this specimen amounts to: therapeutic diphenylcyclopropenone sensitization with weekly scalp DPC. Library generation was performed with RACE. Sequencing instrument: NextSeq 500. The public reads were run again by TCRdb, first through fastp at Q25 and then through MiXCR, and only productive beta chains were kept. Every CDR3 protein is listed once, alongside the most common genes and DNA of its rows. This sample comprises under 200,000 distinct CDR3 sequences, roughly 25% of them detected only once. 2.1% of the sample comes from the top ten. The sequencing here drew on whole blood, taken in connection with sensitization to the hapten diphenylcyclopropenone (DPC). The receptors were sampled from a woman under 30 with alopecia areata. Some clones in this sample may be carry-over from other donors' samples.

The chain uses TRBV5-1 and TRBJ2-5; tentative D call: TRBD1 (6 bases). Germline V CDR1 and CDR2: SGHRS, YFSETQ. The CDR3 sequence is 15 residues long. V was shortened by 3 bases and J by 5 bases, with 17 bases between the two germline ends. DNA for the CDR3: TGCGCCAGCAGCTCAGGACAGATTATTCGGGAGACCCAGTACTTC. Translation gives CASSSGQIIRETQYF.

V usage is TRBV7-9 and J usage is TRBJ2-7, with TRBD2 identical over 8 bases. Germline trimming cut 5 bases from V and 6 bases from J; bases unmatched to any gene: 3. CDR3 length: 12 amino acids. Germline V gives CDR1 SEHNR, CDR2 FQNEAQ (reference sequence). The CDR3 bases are TGTGCCAGCAGCGCACTAGCGGCCGAGCAGTACTTC. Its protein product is CASSALAAEQYF.

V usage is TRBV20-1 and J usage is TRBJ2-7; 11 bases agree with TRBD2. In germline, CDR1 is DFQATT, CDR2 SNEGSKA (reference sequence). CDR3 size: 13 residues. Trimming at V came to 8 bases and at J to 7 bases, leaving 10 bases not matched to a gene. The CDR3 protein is CSTISGRGFEQYF. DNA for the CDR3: TGCAGTACCATTAGCGGGAGGGGATTTGAGCAGTACTTC.

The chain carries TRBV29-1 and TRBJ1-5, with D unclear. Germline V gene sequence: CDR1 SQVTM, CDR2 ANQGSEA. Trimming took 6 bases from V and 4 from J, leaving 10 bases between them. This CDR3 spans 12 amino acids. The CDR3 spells CSVVEGNQPQHF. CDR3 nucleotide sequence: TGCAGCGTCGTGGAAGGAAATCAGCCCCAGCATTTT.

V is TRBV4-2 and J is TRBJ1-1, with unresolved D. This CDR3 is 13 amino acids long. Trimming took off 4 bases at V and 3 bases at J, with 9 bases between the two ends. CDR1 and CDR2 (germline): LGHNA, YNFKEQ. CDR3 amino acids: CASSPQLHTEAFF. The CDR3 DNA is TGTGCCAGCAGCCCACAACTTCACACTGAAGCTTTCTTT.

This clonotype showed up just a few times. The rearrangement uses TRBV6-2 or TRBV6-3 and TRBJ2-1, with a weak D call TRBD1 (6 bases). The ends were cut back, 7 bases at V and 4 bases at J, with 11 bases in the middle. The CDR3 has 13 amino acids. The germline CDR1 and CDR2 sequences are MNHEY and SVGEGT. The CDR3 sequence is CASTDRFYNEQFF. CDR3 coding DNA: TGTGCCAGCACCGACAGGTTTTACAATGAGCAGTTCTTC.

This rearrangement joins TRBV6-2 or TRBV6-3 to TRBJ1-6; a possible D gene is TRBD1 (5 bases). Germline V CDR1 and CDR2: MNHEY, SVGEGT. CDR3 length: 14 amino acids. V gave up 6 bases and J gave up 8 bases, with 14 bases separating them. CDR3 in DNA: TGTGCCAGCAGCTTGACAGACCATTATTCACCCCTCCACTTT. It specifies CASSLTDHYSPLHF.

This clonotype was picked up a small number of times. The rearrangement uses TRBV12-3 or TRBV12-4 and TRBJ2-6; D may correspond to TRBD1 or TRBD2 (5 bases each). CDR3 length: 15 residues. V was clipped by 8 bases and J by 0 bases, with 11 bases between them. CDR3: CASGTATSGANVLTF. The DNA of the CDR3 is TGTGCCAGCGGGACCGCTACCTCTGGGGCCAACGTCCTGACTTTC.

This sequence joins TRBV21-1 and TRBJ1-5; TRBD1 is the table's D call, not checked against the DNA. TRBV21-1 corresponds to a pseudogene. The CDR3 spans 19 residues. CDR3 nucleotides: TGTGCCAGCAGCCCCCATTTCTCGGGACAGGGAGTGGGGGATCAGCCCCAGCATTTT. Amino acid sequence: CASSPHFSGQGVGDQPQHF.

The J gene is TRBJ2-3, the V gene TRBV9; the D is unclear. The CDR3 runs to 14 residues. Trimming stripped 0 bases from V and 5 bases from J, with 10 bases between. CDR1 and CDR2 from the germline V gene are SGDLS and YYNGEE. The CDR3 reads CASSVAGVGDTQYF. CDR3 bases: TGTGCCAGCAGCGTAGCGGGCGTCGGAGATACGCAGTATTTT.

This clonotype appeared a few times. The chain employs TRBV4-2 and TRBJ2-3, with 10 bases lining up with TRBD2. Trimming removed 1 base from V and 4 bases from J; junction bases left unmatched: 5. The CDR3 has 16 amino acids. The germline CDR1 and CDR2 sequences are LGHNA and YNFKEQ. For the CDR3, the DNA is TGTGCCAGCAGCCAAGCTAGCGGGGGAGGGGCAGATACGCAGTATTTT. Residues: CASSQASGGGADTQYF.

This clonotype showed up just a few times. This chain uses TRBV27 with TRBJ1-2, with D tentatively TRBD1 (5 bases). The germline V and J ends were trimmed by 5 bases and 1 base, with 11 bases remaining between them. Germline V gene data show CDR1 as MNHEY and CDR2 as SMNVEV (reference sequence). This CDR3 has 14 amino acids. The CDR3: CASSQTTDNYGYTF. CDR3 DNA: TGTGCCAGCAGTCAGACGACAGATAACTATGGCTACACCTTC.

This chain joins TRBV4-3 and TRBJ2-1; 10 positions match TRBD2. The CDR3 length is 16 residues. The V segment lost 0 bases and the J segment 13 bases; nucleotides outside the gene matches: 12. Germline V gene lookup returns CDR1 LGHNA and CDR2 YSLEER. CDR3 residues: CASSQDGLAGGGFQFF. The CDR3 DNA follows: TGCGCCAGCAGCCAAGACGGTTTAGCGGGAGGCGGGTTCCAGTTCTTC.

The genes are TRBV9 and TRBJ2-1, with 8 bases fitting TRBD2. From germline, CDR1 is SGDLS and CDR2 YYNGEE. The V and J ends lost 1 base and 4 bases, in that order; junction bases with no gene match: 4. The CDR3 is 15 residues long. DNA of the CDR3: TGTGCCAGCAGCGTAAGCACTAGCGGTTACAATGAGCAGTTCTTC. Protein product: CASSVSTSGYNEQFF.

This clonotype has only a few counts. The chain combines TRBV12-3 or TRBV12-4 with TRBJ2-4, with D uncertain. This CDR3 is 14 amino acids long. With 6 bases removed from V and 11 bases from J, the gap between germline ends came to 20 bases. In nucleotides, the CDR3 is TGTGCCAGCAGGGCACCGAGGTCCGGCAGCCTTCAGTACTTC. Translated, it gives CASRAPRSGSLQYF.

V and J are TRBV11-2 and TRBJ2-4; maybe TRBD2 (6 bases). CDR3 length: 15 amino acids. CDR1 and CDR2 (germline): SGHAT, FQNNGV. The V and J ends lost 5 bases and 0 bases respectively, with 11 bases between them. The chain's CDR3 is CASSPRGLAKNIQYF. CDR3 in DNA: TGTGCCAGCAGCCCTCGGGGACTAGCCAAAAACATTCAGTACTTC.

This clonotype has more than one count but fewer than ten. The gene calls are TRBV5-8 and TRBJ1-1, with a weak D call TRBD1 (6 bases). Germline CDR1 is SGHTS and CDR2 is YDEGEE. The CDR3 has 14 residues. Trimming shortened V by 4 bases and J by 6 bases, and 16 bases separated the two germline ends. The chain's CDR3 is CASSPFTGPAEAFF. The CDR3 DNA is TGTGCCAGCAGCCCCTTTACAGGGCCGGCTGAAGCTTTCTTT.

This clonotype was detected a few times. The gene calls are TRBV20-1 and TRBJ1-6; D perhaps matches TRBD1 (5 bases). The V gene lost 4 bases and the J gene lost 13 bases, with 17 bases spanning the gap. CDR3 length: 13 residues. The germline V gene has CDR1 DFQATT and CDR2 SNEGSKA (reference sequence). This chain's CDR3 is CSATPPVGVPLHF. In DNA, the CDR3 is TGCAGTGCTACCCCTCCGGTGGGGGTCCCCCTCCACTTT.

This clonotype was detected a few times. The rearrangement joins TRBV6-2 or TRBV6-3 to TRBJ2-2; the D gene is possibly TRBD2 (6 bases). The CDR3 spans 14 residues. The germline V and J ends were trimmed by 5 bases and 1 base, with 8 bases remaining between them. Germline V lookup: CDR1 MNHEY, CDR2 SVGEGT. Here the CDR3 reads CASSKGLNTGELFF. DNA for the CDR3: TGTGCCAGCAGTAAGGGACTGAACACCGGGGAGCTGTTTTTT.